What follows is one T cell receptor (beta chain) and its context. No cognate antigen has been identified for it. Per-nucleotide qualities are absent, and no much larger clonotype sits a single base away. The immunoSEQ Assay, a bias-controlled multiplex PCR, was used to amplify TCRbeta CDR3 regions from genomic DNA. The study's own analysis went as follows. The number of nucleated cells in each sample was estimated from the amplification of reference gene primers within the assay. Sequence reads were collapsed and filtered to measure the absolute abundance of every unique TCRbeta CDR3 rearrangement. For each sample, productive Simpson clonality was calculated as the square root of Simpson's diversity index across productive rearrangements. Not all clones reach the TCRdb copy of this immuneACCESS table, which keeps in-frame sequences only. Checked studies attribute under half of the gap to unresolved V genes and leave the rest unexplained. Clone size and the V and J calls come from that table; the DNA yielded D and trimming. Recorded for this sample are some 120,000 clones; about 82% of them occurred a single time. Of the sample, 5% to 6.5% falls within the top ten clones.

Whole blood was collected in K2EDTA tubes by collaborating institutions according to the institutions' own protocols. For TCRbeta analysis, collaborators shipped samples as frozen whole blood, isolated PBMCs, or DNA extracted from either of those sample types. The record originates from a study of blood T cell repertoires in COVID-19 (TCRdb year 2020). Background on the whole study: The collaborator samples originated in the United States, Italy and Spain and spanned the acute and convalescent phases of COVID-19. The repertoires were released in a freely available public database intended as a resource for research on the immune response to SARS-CoV-2. Deeply sampled blood TCRbeta repertoires from subjects exposed to, actively infected with, or recovered from COVID-19 were included in the dataset. The material from the prospective study consisted of cDNA or gDNA derived from T cells, B-cell-depleted T cells, or PBMCs. HLA class I and class II types, where available, came from metadata supplied by the sample provider rather than from assay-based typing. Samples were obtained from the ongoing ImmuneRACE study (first 160 participants) and from over 1,000 subjects provided by 6 global collaborators. Nearly every sample came with metadata listing a de-identified subject ID, COVID-19 status, age in years and sex. Study-level results and caveats: The quantity of clinical and demographic metadata differed by source and by participant and was supplied without curation.

Between the V and J ends, shortened by 3 bases and 5 bases respectively, the junction contains 14 bases. The CDR3 has 15 amino acids, counting the end cysteine and phenylalanine. Only the CDR3 DNA stays, 45 bases, in frame from base 1. CDR1 and CDR2 (SGHRS, YFSETQ) derive from the germline V gene. This TCR derives from a human donor in a cohort sampled during active COVID-19. Sequencing was performed on peripheral blood. In this chain, TRBV5-1 is recombined with TRBJ2-2; the D gene is perhaps TRBD1, from 7 matching bases. The nucleotides are TGCGCCAGCAGCTGGGGGGACAGAACAACCGGGGAGCTGTTTTTT. This yields the protein CASSWGDRTTGELFF.